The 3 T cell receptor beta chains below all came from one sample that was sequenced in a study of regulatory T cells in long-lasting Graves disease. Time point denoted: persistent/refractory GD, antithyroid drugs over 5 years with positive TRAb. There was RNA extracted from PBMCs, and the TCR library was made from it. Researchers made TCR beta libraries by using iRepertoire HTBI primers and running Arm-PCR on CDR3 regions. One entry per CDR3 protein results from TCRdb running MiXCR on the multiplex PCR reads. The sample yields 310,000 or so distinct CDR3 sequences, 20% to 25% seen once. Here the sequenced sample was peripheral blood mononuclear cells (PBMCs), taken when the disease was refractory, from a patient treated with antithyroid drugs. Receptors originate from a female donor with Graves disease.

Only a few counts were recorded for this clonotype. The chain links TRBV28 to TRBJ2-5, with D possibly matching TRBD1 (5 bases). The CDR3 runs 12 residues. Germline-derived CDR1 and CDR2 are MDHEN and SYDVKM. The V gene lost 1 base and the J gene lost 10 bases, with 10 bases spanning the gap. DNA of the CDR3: TGTGCCAGCAGTTTATTTTCAGGGATCCAGTACTTC. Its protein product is CASSLFSGIQYF.

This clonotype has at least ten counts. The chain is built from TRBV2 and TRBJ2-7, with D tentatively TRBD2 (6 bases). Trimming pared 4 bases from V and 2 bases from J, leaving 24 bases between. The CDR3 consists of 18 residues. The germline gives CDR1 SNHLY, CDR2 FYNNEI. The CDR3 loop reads CASSGVVERALLTYEQYF. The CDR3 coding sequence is TGTGCCAGCAGTGGGGTGGTTGAGCGGGCGCTCCTTACCTACGAGCAGTACTTC.

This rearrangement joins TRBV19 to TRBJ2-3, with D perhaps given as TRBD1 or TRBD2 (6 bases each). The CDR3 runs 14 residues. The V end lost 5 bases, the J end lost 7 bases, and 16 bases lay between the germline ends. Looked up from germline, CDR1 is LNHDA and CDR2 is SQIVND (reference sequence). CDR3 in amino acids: CASSWNRDSNTQYF. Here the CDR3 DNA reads TGTGCCAGTAGTTGGAACAGGGACTCTAATACGCAGTATTTT.